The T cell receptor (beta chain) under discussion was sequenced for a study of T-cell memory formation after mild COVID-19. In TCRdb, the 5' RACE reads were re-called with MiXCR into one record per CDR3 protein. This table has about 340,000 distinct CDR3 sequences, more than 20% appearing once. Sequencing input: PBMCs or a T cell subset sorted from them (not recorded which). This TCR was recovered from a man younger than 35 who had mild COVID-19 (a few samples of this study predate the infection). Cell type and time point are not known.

The CDR3 spells CASSFVGASYEQYF. The CDR3 DNA sequence: TGTGCCAGCAGTTTCGTAGGCGCCTCCTACGAGCAGTACTTC. The V call is TRBV27, the J call TRBJ2-7, with no clear D. The CDR3 runs to 14 residues. Germline lookup yields CDR1 MNHEY and CDR2 SMNVEV (reference sequence). V lost 3 bases and J 0 bases, leaving 9 bases between the germline ends.